The 29 T cell receptor beta chains below were found in one sample sequenced in a study of cytomegalovirus exposure and HLA in healthy donors. The data were produced by immunoSEQ multiplex PCR, yet TCRdb's version contains in-frame clones alone and is incomplete. The data contain approximately 41,000 clones, roughly 93% of them singletons. Sequenced input: PBMCs. All receptors derive from a man between 18 and 29 years old in good health and CMV-seronegative.

The chain links TRBV5-6 to TRBJ2-1; D is unclear. Looked up from germline, CDR1 is SGHDT and CDR2 is YYEEEE. Trimming cost V 0 bases and J 0 bases, with 10 bases left between them. The CDR3 sequence is 16 residues long. DNA for the CDR3: TGTGCCAGCAGCTTGGGCTTCACCAGCTCCTACAATGAGCAGTTCTTC. Residues: CASSLGFTSSYNEQFF.

This rearrangement joins TRBV28 to TRBJ2-3; 11 bases align to TRBD1. The CDR3 contains 17 residues. Germline loops: CDR1 MDHEN, CDR2 SYDVKM. The trim removed 6 bases at V and 3 bases at J, leaving 11 bases unmatched. The DNA for the CDR3 is TGTGCCAGCAGCCTAATAGGACAGGGGGCGCGTACAGATACGCAGTATTTT. This gives the protein CASSLIGQGARTDTQYF.

The V and J genes are TRBV9 and TRBJ1-5, with D maybe TRBD1 (5 bases). V lost 2 bases to trimming and J lost 3 bases, with 12 bases between them. The CDR3 has 15 residues. Germline lookup yields CDR1 SGDLS and CDR2 YYNGEE. In DNA form, the CDR3 reads TGTGCCAGCAGCGTCGGAGGGGATGCCAATCAGCCCCAGCATTTT. Residues: CASSVGGDANQPQHF.

This clone has only one observation. The chain links TRBV9 to TRBJ2-3; D is perhaps TRBD2 (6 bases). The CDR3 consists of 16 residues. Germline values: CDR1 SGDLS, CDR2 YYNGEE. The V gene lost 0 bases and the J gene lost 1 base, with 12 bases spanning the gap. In DNA, the CDR3 is TGTGCCAGCAGCGTAGCTTCCGGGGGAGGCACAGATACGCAGTATTTT. Translating it yields CASSVASGGGTDTQYF.

The rearrangement uses TRBV30 and TRBJ1-1; D is possibly TRBD1 (5 bases). There are 15 residues in the CDR3. The V end lost 1 base, the J end lost 2 bases, and 14 bases lay between the germline ends. Germline values: CDR1 GTSNPN, CDR2 SVGIG (reference sequence). The CDR3 DNA reads TGTGCCTGGAGTGAGGATGGACACCCAAACACTGAAGCTTTCTTT. It translates to CAWSEDGHPNTEAFF.

The chain is built from TRBV27 and TRBJ1-2, with unresolved D. The CDR3 sequence is 15 residues long. Trimming took 8 bases from V and 2 from J, leaving 18 bases between them. Germline CDR1 MNHEY, CDR2 SMNVEV (reference sequence). The CDR3 is CASAQPGSGNYGYTF. CDR3 coding DNA: TGTGCCAGCGCACAGCCGGGGAGTGGGAACTATGGCTACACCTTC.

The chain carries TRBV28 and TRBJ2-7, with TRBD1 as a possible D gene (7 bases). V was shortened by 5 bases and J by 5 bases, with 19 bases between the two germline ends. The CDR3 runs 15 residues. Per the germline V gene, CDR1 is MDHEN and CDR2 is SYDVKM. CDR3 residues: CASSRGRGGRDEQYF. Here the CDR3 DNA reads TGTGCCAGCAGTAGGGGGCGTGGAGGGCGCGACGAGCAGTACTTC.

The chain is built from TRBV9 and TRBJ2-1; 7 bases fit TRBD1. The V gene's germline CDR1 is SGDLS and CDR2 YYNGEE. The CDR3 is 16 residues long. The V segment lost 3 bases and the J segment 2 bases; nucleotides outside the gene matches: 8. The CDR3 nucleotides read TGTGCCAGCAGCGCCTCACCGGGACAGCCCTACAATGAGCAGTTCTTC. Translated, it gives CASSASPGQPYNEQFF.

This chain uses TRBV19 with TRBJ1-3, with 9 nucleotides matching TRBD1. The J segment lost 0 bases and the V segment lost 7 bases, leaving 10 bases of the junction unmatched. The CDR3 is made up of 17 amino acids. In germline, CDR1 is LNHDA, CDR2 SQIVND (reference sequence). The chain's CDR3 is CASNLPGTGHSGNTIYF. DNA of the CDR3: TGTGCCAGTAACTTACCCGGGACAGGGCACTCTGGAAACACCATATATTTT.

V and J are TRBV19 and TRBJ2-3; D perhaps matches TRBD2 (6 bases). The length of the CDR3 is 16 residues. Trimming removed 6 bases from V and 5 bases from J, with 21 bases in between. Germline CDR1 is LNHDA and CDR2 is SQIVND (reference sequence). The CDR3 nucleotides read TGTGCCAGTAGGAGCCGGGACTCCGGAGGAGGAGATACGCAGTATTTT. This encodes CASRSRDSGGGDTQYF.

This clone was picked up one time. The chain carries TRBV5-4 and TRBJ1-2; TRBD1 matches 9 bases. V was pared by 3 bases and J by 4 bases, with 1 base of the junction left unmatched. The germline gives CDR1 SGHNT, CDR2 YYREEE (reference sequence). The CDR3 covers 13 residues. DNA of the CDR3: TGTGCCAGCAGCTCGACAGGGGGCTATGGCTACACCTTC. Residues: CASSSTGGYGYTF.

This clone has only one observation. The rearrangement joins TRBV10-1 to TRBJ2-7; TRBD1 might be the D (5 bases). Trimming stripped 2 bases from V and 4 bases from J, with 30 bases between. This CDR3 has 20 amino acids. Germline V lookup: CDR1 WNHNN, CDR2 SYGVQD (reference sequence). In DNA, the CDR3 is TGCGCCAGCAGTGAGAGGGGCGGACCGCGACGTCAACCTGAACTGTACGAGCAGTACTTC. Protein: CASSERGGPRRQPELYEQYF.

The V call is TRBV5-4, the J call TRBJ2-2; 8 bases fit TRBD1. There are 13 residues in the CDR3. Germline CDR1 and CDR2: SGHNT and YYREEE (reference sequence). Unmatched junction bases numbered 4, after V lost 5 bases and J lost 7 bases. CDR3 nucleotide sequence: TGTGCCAGCAGTTTCACAGGGGGCGGGGAGCTGTTTTTT. This sequence encodes CASSFTGGGELFF.

This clone was picked up one time. The V call is TRBV2, the J call TRBJ2-2, with 9 bases matching TRBD2. Per germline, CDR1 SNHLY and CDR2 FYNNEI. The CDR3 is 14 residues long. V lost 4 bases to trimming and J lost 6 bases; unmatched junction nucleotides: 3. The DNA of the CDR3 is TGTGCCAGCAGTGGGGGACTAGCTGCCGGGGAGCTGTTTTTT. The encoded protein is CASSGGLAAGELFF. Together with reference TRBV2 and TRBJ2-2, the CDR3 gives the full variable domain: EPEVTQTPSHQVTQMGQEVILRCVPISNHLYFYWYRQILGQKVEFLVSFYNNEISEKSEIFDDQFSVERPDGSNFTLKIRSTKLEDSAMYFCASSGGLAAGELFFGEGSRLTVL.

The CDR3: CASSQRHYEQYF. Written as DNA, the CDR3 is TGTGCCAGCAGTCAACGACACTACGAGCAGTACTTC. The V and J genes are TRBV28 and TRBJ2-7; D not resolved. CDR1 is MDHEN, CDR2 SYDVKM, per germline. V lost 5 bases to trimming and J lost 3 bases, with 8 bases between them. The CDR3 spans 12 residues.

The genes are TRBV29-1 and TRBJ2-5; D remains ambiguous. V lost 4 bases and J 5 bases, leaving 5 bases between the germline ends. This CDR3 contains 10 residues. The germline CDR1 and CDR2 sequences are SQVTM and ANQGSEA. DNA of the CDR3: TGCAGCGTTGGCCGGGAGACCCAGTACTTC. Translation: CSVGRETQYF.

The chain is built from TRBV6-5 and TRBJ1-2; D call uncertain. Germline V gene sequence: CDR1 MNHEY, CDR2 SVGAGI. The germline V and J ends were trimmed by 8 bases and 1 base, with 11 bases remaining between them. The CDR3 is 13 amino acids. The CDR3 loop is CASGPSGNYGYTF. The CDR3 DNA reads as TGTGCCAGCGGCCCCTCGGGTAACTATGGCTACACCTTC.

Comments on this clone: Its ends do not fully match the called genes, so a read error is possible. The V gene is TRBV5-1, the J gene TRBJ2-7; TRBD2 aligns across 11 bases. The CDR3 is made up of 12 amino acids. Germline V gene data show CDR1 as SGHRS and CDR2 as YFSETQ. CDR3 nucleotides: TGCGCCAGCAGCGGGACTAGCGGTACTCTTTCCTTC. Residues: CASSGTSGTLSF.

V usage is TRBV11-1 and J usage is TRBJ2-3; no reliable D call. The CDR3 covers 15 residues. The germline V and J ends were trimmed by 4 bases and 1 base, with 12 bases remaining between them. The germline V gene has CDR1 SGHAT and CDR2 FQDESV (reference sequence). The CDR3 coding sequence is TGTGCCAGCAGCTCCCCAGTCGAGGGCACAGATACGCAGTATTTT. It encodes CASSSPVEGTDTQYF. The whole variable domain, filled in from reference TRBV11-1 and TRBJ2-3, reads EAEVAQSPRYKITEKSQAVAFWCDPISGHATLYWYRQILGQGPELLVQFQDESVVDDSQLPKDRFSAERLKGVDSTLKIQPAELGDSAMYLCASSSPVEGTDTQYFGPGTRLTVL.

The V gene is TRBV9, the J gene TRBJ2-7; possibly TRBD2 for D (5 bases). The CDR3 covers 14 residues. Deletions cut 0 bases from V and 3 bases from J, with 10 bases between. The germline V gene has CDR1 SGDLS and CDR2 YYNGEE. The CDR3 is CASSVAMAGYEQYF. The CDR3 region has the DNA TGTGCCAGCAGCGTAGCGATGGCGGGCTACGAGCAGTACTTC.

CDR3 nucleotide sequence: TGTGCCAGCAGCCAGGGACAGGGTGAAGCTTTCTTT. It specifies CASSQGQGEAFF. The chain employs TRBV6-5 and TRBJ1-1; 9 nucleotides line up with TRBD1. The trim removed 6 bases at V and 7 bases at J, leaving 3 bases unmatched. The CDR3 has 12 amino acids. The germline gives CDR1 MNHEY, CDR2 SVGAGI.

The chain couples TRBV13 to TRBJ1-4; 9 bases align to TRBD1. Looked up from germline, CDR1 is PRHDT and CDR2 is FYEKMQ (reference sequence). With V trimmed by 3 bases and J by 1 base, 3 bases remained unmatched. The CDR3 loop spans 16 amino acids. For the CDR3, the DNA is TGTGCCAGCAGCTTTCGACAGGGGGTAACTAATGAAAAACTGTTTTTT. Its protein is CASSFRQGVTNEKLFF.

The chain couples TRBV6-1 to TRBJ1-5; possibly TRBD1 for D (5 bases). Germline-derived CDR1 and CDR2 are MNHNS and SASEGT. V dropped 5 bases and J dropped 4 bases, with 9 bases sitting between them. This CDR3 has 13 residues. The CDR3 here is CASSSQENQPQHF. The DNA of the CDR3 is TGTGCCAGCAGTTCACAGGAGAATCAGCCCCAGCATTTT.

The V gene is TRBV25-1, the J gene TRBJ2-1, with D unresolved. There are 13 residues in the CDR3. V was pared by 9 bases and J by 5 bases, with 14 bases between. Germline V gene sequence: CDR1 MGHDK, CDR2 SYGVNS. This CDR3 reads CASANPQDNEQFF. DNA of the CDR3: TGTGCCAGTGCCAACCCTCAGGACAATGAGCAGTTCTTC.

The gene calls are TRBV4-1 and TRBJ1-2; the D gene is possibly TRBD1 (6 bases). Germline V lookup: CDR1 MGHRA, CDR2 YSYEKL. The germline V and J ends were trimmed by 0 bases and 4 bases, with 9 bases remaining between them. The CDR3 runs 14 residues. The CDR3 protein is CASSQEGHLYGYTF. Here the CDR3 DNA reads TGCGCCAGCAGCCAAGAGGGACACCTCTATGGCTACACCTTC.

The rearrangement links TRBV6-6 to TRBJ1-1; 8 bases align to TRBD1. Germline V CDR1 and CDR2: MNHNY, SVGAGI (reference sequence). The ends lost 5 bases at V and 1 base at J; junction bases unmatched: 3. The CDR3 runs to 14 residues. The CDR3 is CASSPGTGNTEAFF. CDR3 DNA: TGTGCCAGCAGTCCCGGGACAGGGAACACTGAAGCTTTCTTT.

The rearrangement links TRBV10-3 to TRBJ1-1, with no clear D. The V and J ends lost 0 bases and 8 bases respectively, with 10 bases between them. The CDR3 is 13 amino acids. Germline CDR1 and CDR2: ENHRY and SYGVKD. CDR3 residues: CAISESAGGEAFF. The CDR3 DNA follows: TGTGCCATCAGTGAGTCGGCGGGTGGGGAAGCTTTCTTT.

The chain combines TRBV13 with TRBJ2-6, with 14 bases matching TRBD2. V was pared by 5 bases and J by 3 bases, with 3 bases of the junction left unmatched. The CDR3 length is 17 residues. Germline CDR1 PRHDT, CDR2 FYEKMQ (reference sequence). The CDR3 region is CASSMGLAGVGANVLTF. CDR3 sequence (DNA): TGTGCCAGCAGCATGGGACTAGCGGGAGTTGGGGCCAACGTCCTGACTTTC.

The chain combines TRBV7-3 with TRBJ2-5; tentatively, D is TRBD2 (6 bases). V lost 1 base to trimming and J lost 7 bases, with 10 bases between them. This CDR3 is 13 amino acids long. CDR1 is SGHTA and CDR2 is FQGTGA in the germline V gene. As DNA, the CDR3 is TGTGCCAGCAGCTTAAATCACGGGGGGACCCAGTACTTC. Its translation is CASSLNHGGTQYF.